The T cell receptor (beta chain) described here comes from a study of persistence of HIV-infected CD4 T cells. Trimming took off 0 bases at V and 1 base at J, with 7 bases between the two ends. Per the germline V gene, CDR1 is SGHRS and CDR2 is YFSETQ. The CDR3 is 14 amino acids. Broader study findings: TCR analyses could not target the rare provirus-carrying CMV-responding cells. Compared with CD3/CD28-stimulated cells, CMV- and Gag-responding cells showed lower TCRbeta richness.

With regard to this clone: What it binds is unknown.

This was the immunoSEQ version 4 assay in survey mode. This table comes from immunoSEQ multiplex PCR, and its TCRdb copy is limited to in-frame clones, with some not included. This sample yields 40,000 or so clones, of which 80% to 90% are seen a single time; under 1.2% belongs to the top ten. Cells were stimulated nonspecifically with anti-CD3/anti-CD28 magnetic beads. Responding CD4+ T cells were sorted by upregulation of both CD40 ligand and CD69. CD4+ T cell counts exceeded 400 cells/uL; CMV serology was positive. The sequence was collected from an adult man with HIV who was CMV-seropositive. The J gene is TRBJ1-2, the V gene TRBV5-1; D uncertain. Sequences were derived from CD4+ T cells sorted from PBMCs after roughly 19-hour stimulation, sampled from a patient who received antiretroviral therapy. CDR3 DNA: TGCGCCAGCAGCTTGGAAGCGCTTAACTATGGCTACACCTTC. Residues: CASSLEALNYGYTF.